Listed below are T cell receptor beta chains from one sample, sequenced in a study of T cells in pancreatic ductal adenocarcinoma. Sequencing was performed with immunoSEQ multiplex PCR; in TCRdb, only in-frame clones are kept and a portion is missing. The sample records around 94,000 clones, about 95% being singletons. Sequenced sample: PBMCs. These receptors were taken from a human donor with pancreatic ductal adenocarcinoma. The CDR3 runs from the conserved cysteine through the conserved F or W. A D gene is named only where the DNA matches it firmly. Some rows have no size entry. The others give once, few or many, or a class for an expanded clone.

>TRBJ2-5|-|TRBV5-1|TRBD1
CASSWGTEEETQYF
TGCGCCAGCAGCTGGGGGACAGAGGAAGAGACCCAGTACTTC
>TRBJ2-7|few|TRBV11-2|-
CASSLATVSREQYF
TGTGCCAGCAGCTTAGCGACAGTTTCGCGTGAGCAGTACTTC
>TRBJ2-5|-|TRBV15|TRBD2
CATSTGTSGRGKTQYF
TGTGCCACCAGCACCGGGACTAGCGGGAGGGGAAAGACCCAGTACTTC
>TRBJ2-5|-|TRBV29-1|-
CSVCVETQYF
TGCAGCGTGTGCGTAGAGACCCAGTACTTC
>TRBJ2-7|-|TRBV2|-
CASRGGLRQYF
TGTGCCAGCAGGGGCGGGCTTCGGCAGTACTTC
>TRBJ2-5|-|TRBV5-1|-
CASSLTGNQETQYF
TGCGCCAGCAGCTTGACGGGAAACCAAGAGACCCAGTACTTC
>TRBJ1-2|-|TRBV7-8|TRBD1
CASSRDRTPYGYTF
TGTGCCAGCAGCAGGGACAGGACCCCTTATGGCTACACCTTC
>TRBJ2-3|-|TRBV15|-
CATSRDQGDTQYF
TGTGCCACCAGCAGAGATCAGGGGGATACGCAGTATTTT
>TRBJ2-5|-|TRBV2|-
CASRRILGARETQYF
TGTGCCAGCAGGAGGATTTTGGGGGCTCGAGAGACCCAGTACTTC
>TRBJ2-3|-|TRBV9|TRBD2
CASSAFGTSGTWEGTDTQYF
TGTGCCAGCAGCGCCTTCGGGACTAGCGGGACCTGGGAAGGCACAGATACGCAGTATTTT
>TRBJ1-2|-|TRBV2|TRBD1
CASSGTGSDVEGYTF
TGTGCCAGCAGCGGGACAGGGTCTGATGTGGAGGGCTACACCTTC
>TRBJ2-5|-|TRBV28|-
CASRAPQGQETQYF
TGTGCCAGCAGGGCCCCGCAGGGACAAGAGACCCAGTACTTC
>TRBJ2-7|-|TRBV25-1|TRBD1
CASRPQGASEQYF
TGTGCCAGCAGGCCACAGGGGGCAAGCGAGCAGTACTTC
>TRBJ2-3|-|TRBV11-2|TRBD2
CASSFRLAGVRLTDTQYF
TGTGCCAGCAGCTTCAGGCTAGCGGGAGTTCGGTTAACAGATACGCAGTATTTT
>TRBJ2-3|-|TRBV5-4|TRBD2
CASSPPPAGVVDTQYF
TGTGCCAGCAGCCCCCCCCCAGCGGGGGTGGTAGATACGCAGTATTTT
>TRBJ1-3|-|TRBV7-3|-
CASSAGVGNTIYF
TGTGCCAGCAGTGCAGGGGTTGGAAACACCATATATTTT
>TRBJ2-3|-|TRBV2|-
CARALRVSTDTQYF
TGTGCCAGAGCCCTTCGGGTCAGCACAGATACGCAGTATTTT
>TRBJ2-1|-|TRBV2|-
CATSRGWSNEQFF
TGTGCCACCTCAAGGGGGTGGAGCAATGAGCAGTTCTTC
>TRBJ2-5|-|TRBV18|-
CASSSYGETQYF
TGTGCCAGCTCATCCTACGGGGAGACCCAGTACTTC
>TRBJ2-1|-|TRBV18|TRBD2
CASSPPLSGRGNEQFF
TGTGCCAGCTCACCGCCCTTAAGCGGGAGGGGCAATGAGCAGTTCTTC
>TRBJ1-1|-|TRBV5-4|TRBD1
CASSLTGARYTEAFF
TGTGCCAGCAGCTTGACAGGGGCGAGGTACACTGAAGCTTTCTTT
>TRBJ2-3|-|TRBV28|-
CASSLLPESTDTQYF
TGTGCCAGCAGTTTATTACCGGAGAGCACAGATACGCAGTATTTT
>TRBJ2-3|-|TRBV6-4|TRBD2
CASRGLAGVSPSTDTQYF
TGTGCCAGCAGGGGACTAGCGGGAGTGTCTCCTAGCACAGATACGCAGTATTTT
>TRBJ2-6|-|TRBV30|-
CAWSAGLTSRGANVLTF
TGTGCCTGGAGTGCCGGACTCACATCCAGGGGGGCCAACGTCCTGACTTTC
>TRBJ2-7|-|TRBV20-1|-
CSATPGLEQYF
TGCAGTGCCACCCCTGGCCTCGAGCAGTACTTC
>TRBJ1-4|-|TRBV29-1|-
CSVEEVQGSEKLFF
TGCAGCGTTGAAGAGGTGCAGGGCTCTGAAAAACTGTTTTTT
>TRBJ2-3|-|TRBV29-1|-
CSVVFQGTDTQYF
TGCAGCGTTGTTTTCCAGGGCACAGATACGCAGTATTTT
>TRBJ2-1|-|TRBV12-2|-
CARRDSGSRRGEQFF
TGTGCAAGGAGGGATAGCGGGAGTCGCCGGGGCGAGCAGTTCTTC
>TRBJ2-7|-|TRBV6-6|TRBD2
CASSSGMNYEQYF
TGTGCCAGCAGTAGCGGGATGAACTACGAGCAGTACTTC
>TRBJ1-4|-|TRBV28|-
CASSSPDRTNEKLFF
TGTGCCAGCAGTTCTCCGGACAGAACTAATGAAAAACTGTTTTTT
>TRBJ2-5|once|TRBV30|TRBD2
CAWMGGVGIVGTQYF
TGTGCCTGGATGGGGGGGGTCGGGATTGTTGGGACCCAGTACTTC
>TRBJ2-7|-|TRBV6-1|TRBD1
CAGRDSEYEQYF
TGTGCCGGACGGGACAGTGAATACGAGCAGTACTTC
>TRBJ1-1|-|TRBV19|-
CASIAEFGDTEAFF
TGTGCCAGTATTGCAGAATTCGGGGACACTGAAGCTTTCTTT
>TRBJ2-1|-|TRBV30|TRBD2
CAWSGTSVEEQFF
TGTGCCTGGAGCGGGACTAGCGTGGAGGAGCAGTTCTTC
>TRBJ2-7|-|TRBV5-6|TRBD2
CASSSLGLAGNLGSYEQYF
TGTGCCAGCAGTTCCTTGGGACTAGCGGGAAATTTAGGCTCCTACGAGCAGTACTTC
>TRBJ1-2|-|TRBV28|TRBD1
CASSLRAGGVNYGYTF
TGTGCCAGCAGTTTAAGGGCAGGGGGAGTCAACTATGGCTACACCTTC
>TRBJ2-5|-|TRBV20-1|-
CSARRETQYF
TGCAGTGCTAGACGGGAGACCCAGTACTTC
>TRBJ2-5|-|TRBV10-2|TRBD2
CASGSGIETQYF
TGCGCCAGCGGTAGCGGGATTGAGACCCAGTACTTC
>TRBJ2-3|-|TRBV5-4|-
CASSLGSRQTTDTQYF
TGTGCCAGCAGCTTGGGGTCGAGACAGACCACAGATACGCAGTATTTT
>TRBJ2-7|-|TRBV13|-
CASSFTAGATYEQYF
TGTGCCAGCAGCTTTACGGCAGGGGCAACCTACGAGCAGTACTTC
>TRBJ2-5|-|TRBV9|-
CASGEGGLQETQYF
TGTGCCAGCGGGGAGGGGGGATTACAAGAGACCCAGTACTTC
>TRBJ2-7|-|TRBV11-2|TRBD2
CASSVREDNSYEQYF
TGTGCCAGCAGCGTACGGGAGGATAATTCCTACGAGCAGTACTTC
>TRBJ2-3|-|TRBV21-1|-
CASMTSGRPFFVVCTDTQYF
TGTGCCAGCATGACCTCGGGGAGACCCTTTTTTGTTGTGTGCACAGATACGCAGTATTTT
>TRBJ2-2|-|TRBV18|TRBD2
CASSPNLAGSNTGELFF
TGTGCCAGCTCACCTAATCTAGCGGGTTCGAACACCGGGGAGCTGTTTTTT
>TRBJ2-5|-|TRBV12-5|TRBD2
CASSAGGWGQETQYF
TGTGCTAGTTCGGCGGGGGGTTGGGGCCAAGAGACCCAGTACTTC
>TRBJ2-7|once|TRBV28|TRBD2
CASSFPGTSSGQQYF
TGTGCCAGCAGTTTCCCCGGGACTAGTTCCGGGCAGCAGTACTTC
>TRBJ2-2|-|TRBV9|-
CASSVNSETTGELFF
TGTGCCAGCAGCGTAAATAGCGAGACCACCGGGGAGCTGTTTTTT
>TRBJ2-7|few|TRBV6-5|TRBD2
CASSYSRGYYEQYF
TGTGCCAGCAGTTACTCGCGGGGGTACTACGAGCAGTACTTC
>TRBJ1-4|-|TRBV30|-
CAWSQVGGGEKLFF
TGTGCCTGGAGTCAGGTGGGGGGTGGCGAAAAACTGTTTTTT
>TRBJ2-1|-|TRBV27|TRBD1
CASSLTGGVEVF
TGTGCCAGCAGTCTTACAGGGGGCGTTGAGGTCTTC
>TRBJ2-2|-|TRBV5-6|-
CASSPSPGGELFF
TGTGCCAGCAGCCCATCCCCCGGCGGGGAGCTGTTTTTT
>TRBJ2-2|-|TRBV19|-
CASSIQGRRNTGELFF
TGTGCCAGTAGTATACAGGGTCGGCGGAACACCGGGGAGCTGTTTTTT